The rows below give T cell receptor beta chains drawn from one sample of a study of Graves' ophthalmopathy and Graves' hyperthyroidism. Using its own MiXCR run on the multiplex PCR reads, TCRdb lists one record per CDR3 protein. The table has hundreds of thousands of distinct CDR3 sequences, approximately 39% seen once. The sequencing input was peripheral blood. The origin of the receptors is an adult man with Graves' ophthalmopathy. The CDR3 runs from the conserved cysteine through the conserved F or W. The size entry is marked missing in some rows and otherwise reads once, few, many or a size class.

j_call clone_size v_call cdr3_length cdr3_aa
TRBJ2-5 - TRBV6-5 13 CASSLLGVETQYF
TRBJ1-2 - TRBV9 14 CASSAAGGIGGYTF
TRBJ2-7 - TRBV4-1 15 CASSHPGRGSYEQYF
TRBJ1-1 - TRBV20-1 13 CSARTTGEGEAFF
TRBJ1-6 many TRBV9 16 CASSQSTRGELSPLHF
TRBJ1-2 - TRBV5-1 14 CASSQTTGPYGCTF
TRBJ1-5 many TRBV10-3 14 CASSWGLINQPQHF
TRBJ2-6 many TRBV4-2 16 CASSQEEGAGANVLTF
TRBJ2-2 many TRBV7-8 15 CASSFRDGNTGELFF
TRBJ2-7 - TRBV7-9 13 CASSSWAAYEQYF
TRBJ1-1 many TRBV19 14 CATAGWGMNTEAFF
TRBJ1-3 many TRBV10-2 13 CASSRVGENTIYF
TRBJ1-2 - TRBV20-1 14 CSARGGDRVYGYTF
TRBJ1-3 - TRBV12-3/TRBV12-4 15 CASSFEGAFGNTIYF
TRBJ2-2 few TRBV6-6 17 CASSYSTGEWTTGELFF
TRBJ1-6 - TRBV20-1 11 CSAHRESPLHF
TRBJ2-1 once TRBV2 14 CASSGTSGNIEQFF
TRBJ2-2 once TRBV29-1 17 CSVGWGGRSGSGGELFF
TRBJ1-2 many TRBV30 13 CAWSVEANYGYTF
TRBJ2-6 - TRBV5-1 17 CASSSDMKRRGANVLTF
TRBJ2-5 many TRBV6-2/TRBV6-3 13 CASRTGIGETQYF
TRBJ1-2 many TRBV7-2 13 CASSLAGAYGYTF
TRBJ1-5 many TRBV6-5 14 CASSHRVVGQPQHF
TRBJ1-1 many TRBV12-3/TRBV12-4 14 CASTARGEGGEAFF
TRBJ1-4 - TRBV24-1 14 CATSDSREGEKLFF
TRBJ2-7 - TRBV10-3 13 CATEGLPLYEQYF
TRBJ1-2 - TRBV20-1 14 CSASPGGVGYGYTF
TRBJ1-1 - TRBV29-1 12 CSLARANTEAFF
TRBJ1-2 many TRBV9 15 CASSVGEALGYGYTF
TRBJ2-7 - TRBV6-1 15 CASSEEGVPSYEQYF
TRBJ2-2 many TRBV2 15 CASRRSRENTGELFF
TRBJ1-6 many TRBV20-1 14 CSASVFKGNSPLHF
TRBJ2-7 few TRBV20-1 14 CSASFTPAGIEQYF
TRBJ2-5 - TRBV19 17 CASSMSSVGLAGETQYF
TRBJ1-4 few TRBV4-3 15 CASSLYRGGNEKLFF
TRBJ2-2 - TRBV7-2 16 CASSSGHYSNTGELFF
TRBJ2-2 many TRBV7-2 16 CASSFLDLANTGELFF
TRBJ2-6 - TRBV2 16 CASSRGGGSGANVLTF
TRBJ1-6 many TRBV20-1 14 CSAKGRGINSPLHF
TRBJ1-5 many TRBV2 15 CASSAGTALNQPQHF
TRBJ2-6 - TRBV2 14 CASRPVAGANVLTF
TRBJ2-6 once TRBV7-9 15 CASGTGGSGANVLTF
TRBJ1-1 many TRBV25-1 17 CASSELSATGMNTEAFF
TRBJ1-5 - TRBV27 15 CATAGSDPRDAGIHF
TRBJ2-7 - TRBV7-9 15 CASSSGAQPVGEQYF
TRBJ2-2 many TRBV7-8 16 CASSLFRQDYTGELFF
TRBJ1-2 - TRBV7-9 15 CASTSTTVSVYGYTF
TRBJ1-6 many TRBV7-8 14 CASSGTGGGSPLHF
TRBJ2-7 - TRBV2 13 CASTPRMEIKQYF
TRBJ1-5 - TRBV24-1 12 CATSPGGQPQHF
TRBJ1-5 - TRBV20-1 14 CSASSSRTHQPQHF
TRBJ1-5 - TRBV15 15 CATSSDGMGNQPQHF
TRBJ1-2 many TRBV7-9 18 CASSPPGLPGPNSGGYTF